The 25 T cell receptor beta chains below come from one sample, sequenced in a study of cytomegalovirus exposure and HLA in healthy donors. The PCR had 60 Vbeta and 13 Jbeta primers. The protocol was immunoSEQ multiplex PCR, while the TCRdb copy is restricted to in-frame clones and leaves out a portion. The sample has about 270,000 clones; about 66% are singletons. Sequencing used PBMCs. The origin of the receptors is a female donor in good health and CMV-seronegative.

The chain recombines TRBV15 with TRBJ1-1; D possibly corresponds to TRBD1 (5 bases). V was cut by 3 bases and J by 11 bases, with 31 bases left in between. Germline V gene data show CDR1 as LNHNV and CDR2 as YYDKDF (reference sequence). This CDR3 has 18 residues. The CDR3 loop is CATSSLTIAPLDSLWAFF. As DNA, the CDR3 is TGTGCCACCAGCAGCCTCACTATTGCCCCGCTTGACAGCCTATGGGCTTTCTTT.

Note on this clone: An end of the junction does not agree with germline; a read error may underlie this. In DNA form, the CDR3 reads TGCGCCAGCAGCCAAGTCGGGGAGAACTCTGAAGCTTTCTTT. Protein product: CASSQVGENSEAFF. The chain joins TRBV4-1 to TRBJ1-1; D unresolved. The V gene's germline CDR1 is MGHRA and CDR2 YSYEKL. This CDR3 comprises 14 residues.

The chain carries TRBV11-3 and TRBJ2-2; 10 bases agree with TRBD1. The trim removed 8 bases at V and 2 bases at J, leaving 8 bases unmatched. The CDR3 has 16 amino acids. Germline-derived CDR1 and CDR2 are SGHNT and YENEEA. Written as DNA, the CDR3 is TGTGCCAGCGGGACCGGACAGGGGGTAAACACCGGGGAGCTGTTTTTT. It is translated as CASGTGQGVNTGELFF.

Only a few counts were recorded for this clone. The rearrangement uses TRBV19 and TRBJ1-5; possibly TRBD1 for D (5 bases). The V and J ends lost 3 bases and 7 bases respectively, with 10 bases between them. The germline gives CDR1 LNHDA, CDR2 SQIVND (reference sequence). The CDR3 length is 13 residues. CDR3 residues: CASSIQGPQPQHF. Here the CDR3 DNA reads TGTGCCAGTAGTATCCAGGGCCCGCAGCCCCAGCATTTT.

This clone showed up just a few times. The V and J genes are TRBV28 and TRBJ2-7, with 8 positions matching TRBD1. V dropped 6 bases and J dropped 7; count of bases not matched to a gene: 14. From germline, CDR1 is MDHEN and CDR2 SYDVKM. The length of the CDR3 is 15 residues. CDR3 region: CASSSGQAPFGEQYF. CDR3 bases: TGTGCCAGCAGCTCGGGACAGGCGCCCTTTGGAGAGCAGTACTTC.

The V and J genes are TRBV7-2 and TRBJ2-1, with unresolved D. Trimming left V 5 bases short and J 2 bases short, with 13 bases between. The CDR3 has 15 amino acids. CDR1 SGHTA and CDR2 FQGNSA come from the germline V gene. CDR3 sequence reads: CASSINREPYNEQFF. CDR3 in DNA: TGTGCCAGCAGCATAAACAGAGAACCCTACAATGAGCAGTTCTTC.

This clone was recorded only once. The chain recombines TRBV19 with TRBJ1-5, with 8 positions matching TRBD1. Losses at the gene ends were 4 bases for V and 6 bases for J; bases not matched to a gene: 11. This CDR3 has 16 residues. Per germline, CDR1 LNHDA and CDR2 SQIVND (reference sequence). This chain's CDR3 is CASSTHGQGLSQPQHF. The DNA of the CDR3 is TGTGCCAGTAGTACCCACGGACAGGGCCTGAGTCAGCCCCAGCATTTT.

The chain carries TRBV7-9 and TRBJ2-2; possible D gene TRBD1, 5 bases. With 3 bases removed from V and 5 bases from J, the gap between germline ends came to 19 bases. The CDR3 has 17 amino acids. Germline V CDR1 and CDR2: SEHNR, FQNEAQ (reference sequence). CDR3 DNA sequence: TGTGCCAGCAGCTTTCCAGGGAAAGGGGCTATGACCGGGGAGCTGTTTTTT. This encodes CASSFPGKGAMTGELFF.

The chain employs TRBV5-1 and TRBJ1-1, with unresolved D. CDR1 and CDR2 from the germline V gene are SGHRS and YFSETQ. The CDR3 extends over 14 amino acids. V was cut by 3 bases and J by 1 base, with 10 bases left in between. The CDR3 is CASSYLTGNTEAFF. The CDR3 DNA is TGCGCCAGCAGCTACCTCACCGGGAACACTGAAGCTTTCTTT.

The chain has TRBV4-2 and TRBJ2-3, with 11 nucleotides matching TRBD2. Per germline, CDR1 LGHNA and CDR2 YNFKEQ. This CDR3 is 14 amino acids long. V trimming: 4 bases; J trimming: 3 bases; junction bases outside the gene matches: 0. The CDR3, as DNA: TGTGCCAGCAGCCCTAGCGGGAGGACAGATACGCAGTATTTT. As protein: CASSPSGRTDTQYF.

The chain combines TRBV2 with TRBJ2-7; 8 nucleotides agree with TRBD2. Germline-derived CDR1 and CDR2 are SNHLY and FYNNEI. The V and J ends lost 6 bases and 5 bases, in that order; junction bases with no gene match: 6. CDR3 length: 13 residues. The CDR3 coding sequence is TGTGCCAGCAGCGCCAGCGGGAGCCACGAGCAGTACTTC. Its protein is CASSASGSHEQYF.

This clone was seen a handful of times. J is TRBJ2-3 and V is TRBV5-1, with D possibly TRBD2 on 6 matching bases. Trimming pared 0 bases from V and 0 bases from J, leaving 8 bases between. This CDR3 region has 15 residues. Germline V gene lookup returns CDR1 SGHRS and CDR2 YFSETQ. The CDR3 DNA sequence: TGCGCCAGCAGCTTGGTGGGGACTAGCACAGATACGCAGTATTTT. Translation gives CASSLVGTSTDTQYF.

The CDR3 loop is CATLSRGAPLETQYF. The CDR3 DNA reads TGCGCCACCTTAAGCAGGGGAGCCCCTCTGGAGACCCAGTACTTC. The J gene is TRBJ2-5, the V gene TRBV10-2, with D perhaps TRBD1 (6 bases). Trimming left V 10 bases short and J 5 bases short, with 23 bases between. Germline CDR1 and CDR2: WSHSY and SAAADI. The CDR3 is 15 amino acids.

CDR3 residues: CASRLGRATYEQYF. CDR3 DNA: TGTGCCAGCAGGCTGGGGAGAGCCACCTACGAGCAGTACTTC. This rearrangement joins TRBV11-2 to TRBJ2-7; D possibly corresponds to TRBD2 (5 bases). The CDR3 totals 14 residues. Germline V gives CDR1 SGHAT, CDR2 FQNNGV. Trimming cost V 6 bases and J 2 bases, with 14 bases left between them. Using reference TRBV11-2 and TRBJ2-7 for the parts outside the CDR3, the full variable domain is EAGVAQSPRYKIIEKRQSVAFWCNPISGHATLYWYQQILGQGPKLLIQFQNNGVVDDSQLPKDRFSAERLKGVDSTLKIQPAKLEDSAVYLCASRLGRATYEQYFGPGTRLTVT.

The chain couples TRBV10-1 to TRBJ1-5; the match to TRBD1 covers 7 bases. The CDR3 is made up of 13 amino acids. The V gene's germline CDR1 is WNHNN and CDR2 SYGVQD (reference sequence). Trimming cost V 5 bases and J 9 bases; bases outside gene matches: 7. The CDR3 sequence: CASSQDRSGPQHF. The CDR3 DNA is TGCGCCAGCAGTCAGGACAGGTCCGGGCCCCAGCATTTT.

V gene TRBV6-5 combines with J gene TRBJ1-2; 9 bases align to TRBD1. The V gene end was trimmed by 5 bases and the J gene end by 2 bases; junction bases not matched to a gene: 3. Germline V gene data show CDR1 as MNHEY and CDR2 as SVGAGI. This CDR3 contains 14 residues. The CDR3 coding sequence is TGTGCCAGCAGTCTTGGACAGGGGAACTATGGCTACACCTTC. The encoded protein is CASSLGQGNYGYTF.

The chain couples TRBV30 to TRBJ1-2, with D maybe TRBD1 (5 bases). Trimming left V 1 base short and J 6 bases short, with 15 bases between. This CDR3 spans 14 amino acids. Germline loops: CDR1 GTSNPN, CDR2 SVGIG (reference sequence). CDR3 sequence: CAWSASRLGHGYTF. In DNA form, the CDR3 reads TGTGCCTGGAGTGCCTCAAGGTTGGGGCATGGCTACACCTTC.

The chain uses TRBV2 and TRBJ2-1, with D perhaps matching TRBD1 (7 bases). The CDR3 spans 14 residues. Germline values: CDR1 SNHLY, CDR2 FYNNEI. Trimming took off 5 bases at V and 5 bases at J, with 13 bases between the two ends. The CDR3 is CASSRQGLNNEQFF. The DNA for the CDR3 is TGTGCCAGCAGTCGACAGGGACTTAACAATGAGCAGTTCTTC.

Regarding this clone: This specimen includes other DNA sequences encoding the same CDR3. The chain is built from TRBV27 and TRBJ2-7; 10 bases are shared with TRBD1. The V and J ends lost 6 bases and 3 bases, in that order; junction bases with no gene match: 2. This CDR3 is built from 13 residues. Germline CDR1 is MNHEY and CDR2 is SMNVEV (reference sequence). CDR3 nucleotides: TGTGCCAGCAGCCGGGACAGGGGCTACGAGCAGTACTTC. Its translation is CASSRDRGYEQYF.

As regards this clone: Germline is not matched at one junction end, which may reflect a read error. The rearrangement links TRBV6-5 to TRBJ1-2; D perhaps matches TRBD1 (6 bases). This CDR3 comprises 15 residues. Germline V gene data show CDR1 as MNHEY and CDR2 as SVGAGI. In DNA, the CDR3 is TGTGCCAGCAGTTACACGGGACACCCTAACTATGGCTGCACCTTC. Its protein is CASSYTGHPNYGCTF.

The chain couples TRBV29-1 to TRBJ2-3; 13 bases line up with TRBD2. Losses at the gene ends were 6 bases for V and 2 bases for J; bases not matched to a gene: 2. There are 14 residues in the CDR3. Germline CDR1 reads SQVTM; CDR2 reads ANQGSEA. This CDR3 reads CSVGLAGLTDTQYF. CDR3 DNA: TGCAGCGTGGGACTAGCGGGGCTCACAGATACGCAGTATTTT.

The chain uses TRBV20-1 and TRBJ2-1, with D hard to call. The CDR3 is made up of 11 amino acids. Germline V gene lookup returns CDR1 DFQATT and CDR2 SNEGSKA (reference sequence). The V and J ends lost 3 bases and 9 bases respectively, with 9 bases between them. CDR3 amino acids: CSASTLSEQFF. CDR3 DNA: TGCAGTGCTAGCACCCTGAGTGAGCAGTTCTTC.

V and J are TRBV28 and TRBJ1-2; 9 bases fit TRBD1. Germline assignment: CDR1 MDHEN and CDR2 SYDVKM. Unmatched junction bases numbered 9, after V lost 6 bases and J lost 7 bases. This CDR3 spans 14 amino acids. Written as DNA, the CDR3 is TGTGCCAGCAGGCTACAGGGGGCTTTGGGTGGCTACACCTTC. It is translated as CASRLQGALGGYTF.

This chain links TRBV4-1 with TRBJ2-7; 11 bases map to TRBD2. The CDR3 totals 16 residues. Germline CDR1 is MGHRA and CDR2 is YSYEKL. With V trimmed by 4 bases and J by 2 bases, 7 bases remained unmatched. The CDR3 here is CASSRFGTSGTYEQYF. CDR3 coding DNA: TGCGCCAGCAGCCGATTCGGGACTAGCGGTACCTACGAGCAGTACTTC.

This clone has more than one count but fewer than ten. The chain has TRBV19 and TRBJ2-2, with D tentatively TRBD2 (6 bases). Germline lookup yields CDR1 LNHDA and CDR2 SQIVND (reference sequence). This CDR3 is built from 14 residues. V was trimmed by 5 bases and J by 1 base, leaving 8 bases between them. CDR3 DNA: TGTGCCAGTAGTCGGGAGAGGAACACCGGGGAGCTGTTTTTT. This translates into CASSRERNTGELFF.